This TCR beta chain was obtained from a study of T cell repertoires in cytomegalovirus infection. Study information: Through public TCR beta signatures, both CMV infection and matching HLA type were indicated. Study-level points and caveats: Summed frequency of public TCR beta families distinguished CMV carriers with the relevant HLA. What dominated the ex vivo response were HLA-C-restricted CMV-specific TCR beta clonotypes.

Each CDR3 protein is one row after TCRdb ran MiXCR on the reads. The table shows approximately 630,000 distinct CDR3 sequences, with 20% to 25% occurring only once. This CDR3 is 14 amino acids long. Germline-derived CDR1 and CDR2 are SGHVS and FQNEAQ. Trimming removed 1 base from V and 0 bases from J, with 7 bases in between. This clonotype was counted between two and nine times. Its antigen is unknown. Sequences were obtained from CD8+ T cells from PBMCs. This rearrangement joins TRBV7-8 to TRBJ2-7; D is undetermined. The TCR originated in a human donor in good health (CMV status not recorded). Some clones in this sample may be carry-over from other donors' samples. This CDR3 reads CASSLVKVSYEQYF. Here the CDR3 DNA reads TGTGCCAGCAGCTTAGTAAAGGTCTCCTACGAGCAGTACTTC.